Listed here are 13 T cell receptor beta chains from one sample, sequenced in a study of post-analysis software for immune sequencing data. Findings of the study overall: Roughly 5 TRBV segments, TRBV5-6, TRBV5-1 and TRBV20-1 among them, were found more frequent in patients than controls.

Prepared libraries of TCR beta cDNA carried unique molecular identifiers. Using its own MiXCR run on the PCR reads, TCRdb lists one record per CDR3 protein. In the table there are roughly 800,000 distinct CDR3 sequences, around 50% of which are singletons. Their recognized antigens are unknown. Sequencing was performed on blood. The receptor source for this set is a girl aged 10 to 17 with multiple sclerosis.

For the CDR3, the DNA is TGCGCCAGCAGCCAAGAGTTCCCGGCAGGGACTACAGATACGCAGTATTTT. It specifies CASSQEFPAGTTDTQYF. The chain combines TRBV4-3 with TRBJ2-3; D may be TRBD2 (6 bases). Trimming cost V 0 bases and J 3 bases, with 16 bases left between them. CDR3 length equals 17 residues. Germline CDR1 LGHNA, CDR2 YSLEER.

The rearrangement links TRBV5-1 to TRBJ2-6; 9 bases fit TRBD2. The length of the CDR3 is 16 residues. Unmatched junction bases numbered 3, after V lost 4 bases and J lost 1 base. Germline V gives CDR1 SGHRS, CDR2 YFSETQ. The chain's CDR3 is CASSAGGVSGANVLTF. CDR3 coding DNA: TGCGCCAGCAGCGCGGGAGGGGTGTCTGGGGCCAACGTCCTGACTTTC.

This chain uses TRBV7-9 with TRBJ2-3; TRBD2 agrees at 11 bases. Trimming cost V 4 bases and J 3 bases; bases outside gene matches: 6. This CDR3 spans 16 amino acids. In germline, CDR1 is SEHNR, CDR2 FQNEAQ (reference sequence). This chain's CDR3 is CASSSRASGGTDTQYF. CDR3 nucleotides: TGTGCCAGCAGCTCTCGGGCTAGCGGGGGGACAGATACGCAGTATTTT.

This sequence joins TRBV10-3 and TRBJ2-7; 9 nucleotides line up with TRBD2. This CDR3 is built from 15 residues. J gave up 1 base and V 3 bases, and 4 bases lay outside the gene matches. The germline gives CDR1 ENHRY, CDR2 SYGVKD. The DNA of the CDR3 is TGTGCCATCAGTGACCCAGCGGGAGGTTCCTACGAGCAGTACTTC. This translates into CAISDPAGGSYEQYF.

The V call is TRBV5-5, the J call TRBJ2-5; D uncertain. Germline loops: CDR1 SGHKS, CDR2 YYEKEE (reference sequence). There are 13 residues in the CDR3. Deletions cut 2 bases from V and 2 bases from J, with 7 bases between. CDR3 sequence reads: CASSFPVQETQYF. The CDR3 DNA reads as TGTGCCAGCAGCTTCCCGGTTCAAGAGACCCAGTACTTC.

This CDR3 is CASSLGQDNEQYF. The CDR3 nucleotides read TGTGCCAGCAGCTTAGGGCAGGACAATGAGCAGTACTTC. The J gene is TRBJ2-5, the V gene TRBV7-6, with TRBD1 as a possible D gene (5 bases). Germline V gives CDR1 SGHVS, CDR2 FNYEAQ. V was trimmed by 1 base and J by 11 bases, leaving 14 bases between them. This CDR3 spans 13 amino acids.

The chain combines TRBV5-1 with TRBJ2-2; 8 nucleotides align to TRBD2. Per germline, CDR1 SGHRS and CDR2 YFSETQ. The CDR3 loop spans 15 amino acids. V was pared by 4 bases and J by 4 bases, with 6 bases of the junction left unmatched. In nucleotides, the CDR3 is TGCGCCAGCAGCATTCGGGGGGGCCGCACCGGGGAGCTGTTTTTT. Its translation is CASSIRGGRTGELFF. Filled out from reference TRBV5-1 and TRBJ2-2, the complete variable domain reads KAGVTQTPRYLIKTRGQQVTLSCSPISGHRSVSWYQQTPGQGLQFLFEYFSETQRNKGNFPGRFSGRQFSNSRSEMNVSTLELGDSALYLCASSIRGGRTGELFFGEGSRLTVL.

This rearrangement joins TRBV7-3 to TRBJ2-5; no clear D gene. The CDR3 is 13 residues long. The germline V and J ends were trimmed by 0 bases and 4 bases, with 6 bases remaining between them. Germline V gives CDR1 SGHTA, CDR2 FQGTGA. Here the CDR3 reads CASSLTLRETQYF. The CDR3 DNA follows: TGTGCCAGCAGCTTAACGCTCCGAGAGACCCAGTACTTC.

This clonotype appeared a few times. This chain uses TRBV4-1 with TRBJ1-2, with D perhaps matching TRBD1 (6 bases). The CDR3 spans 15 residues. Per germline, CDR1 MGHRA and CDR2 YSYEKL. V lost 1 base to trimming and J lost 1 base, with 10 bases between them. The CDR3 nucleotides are TGCGCCAGCAGCCAAGCTGGGGGCAGTAACTATGGCTACACCTTC. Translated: CASSQAGGSNYGYTF.

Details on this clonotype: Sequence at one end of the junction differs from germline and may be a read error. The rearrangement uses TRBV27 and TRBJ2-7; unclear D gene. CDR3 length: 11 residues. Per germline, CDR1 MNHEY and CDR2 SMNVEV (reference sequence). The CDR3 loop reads CASNLGHEQYF. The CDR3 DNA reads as TGTGCCAGCAATTTAGGACACGAGCAGTACTTC.

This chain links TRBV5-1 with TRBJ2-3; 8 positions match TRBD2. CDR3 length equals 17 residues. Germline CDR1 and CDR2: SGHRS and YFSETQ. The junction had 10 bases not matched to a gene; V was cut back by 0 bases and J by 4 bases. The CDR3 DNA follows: TGCGCCAGCAGCTTGGGAGAACGGGGGGGCCGAGCAGATACGCAGTATTTT. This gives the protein CASSLGERGGRADTQYF. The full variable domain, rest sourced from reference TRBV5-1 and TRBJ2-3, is KAGVTQTPRYLIKTRGQQVTLSCSPISGHRSVSWYQQTPGQGLQFLFEYFSETQRNKGNFPGRFSGRQFSNSRSEMNVSTLELGDSALYLCASSLGERGGRADTQYFGPGTRLTVL.

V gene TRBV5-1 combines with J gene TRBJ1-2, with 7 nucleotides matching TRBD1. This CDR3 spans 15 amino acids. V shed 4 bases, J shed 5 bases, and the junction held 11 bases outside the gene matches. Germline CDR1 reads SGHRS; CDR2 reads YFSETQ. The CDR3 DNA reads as TGCGCCAGCAGCCCCTTTCCCGCAGGGGGTTATGGCTACACCTTC. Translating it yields CASSPFPAGGYGYTF.

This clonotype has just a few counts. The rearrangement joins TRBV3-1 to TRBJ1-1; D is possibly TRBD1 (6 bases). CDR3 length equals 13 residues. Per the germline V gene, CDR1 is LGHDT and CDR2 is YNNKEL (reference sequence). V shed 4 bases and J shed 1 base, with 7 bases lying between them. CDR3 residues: CASSPRGNTEAFF. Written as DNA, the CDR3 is TGTGCCAGCAGCCCCAGGGGGAACACTGAAGCTTTCTTT.